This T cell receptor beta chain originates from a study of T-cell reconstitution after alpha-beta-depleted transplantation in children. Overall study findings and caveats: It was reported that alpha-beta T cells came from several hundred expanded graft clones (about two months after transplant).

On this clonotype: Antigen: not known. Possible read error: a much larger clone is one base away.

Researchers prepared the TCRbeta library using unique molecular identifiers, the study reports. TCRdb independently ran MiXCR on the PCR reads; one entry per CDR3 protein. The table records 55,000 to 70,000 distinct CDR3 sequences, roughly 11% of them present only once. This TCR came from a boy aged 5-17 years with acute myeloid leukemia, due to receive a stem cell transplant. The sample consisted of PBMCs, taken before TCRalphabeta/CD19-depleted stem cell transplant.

Here the CDR3 DNA reads TGTGCCAGCAGCTTCCCGGTGGGACACCCGGGGGTCAACACCGGGGTGCTGTTTTTT. It translates to CASSFPVGHPGVNTGVLFF. The rearrangement links TRBV11-1 to TRBJ2-2; D tentatively fits TRBD1 or TRBD2 (6 bases each). The CDR3 length is 19 residues. CDR1 and CDR2 (germline): SGHAT, FQDESV (reference sequence).